Listed here are 26 T cell receptor beta chains from one sample, sequenced in a study of memory CD4+ T cells and cytomegalovirus serostatus. The sort gate was single viable CD3+CD4+CD8-CD45RO+ cells for memory CD4+ T cells. The method was immunoSEQ multiplex PCR; TCRdb's version includes in-frame clones alone and lacks a portion of them. The sample lists about 56,000 clones, 82% occurring once. The sequenced sample was memory CD4+ T cells from blood. Every receptor here comes from an adult in good health and CMV-seronegative.

V gene TRBV12-1 combines with J gene TRBJ1-1. TRBV12-1 is a listed pseudogene. There are 16 residues in the CDR3. The CDR3 loop is CASSPAPPTRLYEAFF. Here the CDR3 DNA reads TGTGCCAGCAGCCCCGCACCCCCGACCAGACTCTATGAAGCTTTCTTT.

This chain links TRBV28 with TRBJ2-4; D not resolved. The germline V gene has CDR1 MDHEN and CDR2 SYDVKM. The CDR3 length is 14 residues. V was pared by 6 bases and J by 8 bases, with 17 bases between. The CDR3 protein is CASSADLLRYIQYF. The CDR3 DNA follows: TGTGCCAGCAGCGCCGACCTCCTGAGATACATTCAGTACTTC. The complete variable domain, with remaining parts taken from reference TRBV28 and TRBJ2-4, reads DVKVTQSSRYLVKRTGEKVFLECVQDMDHENMFWYRQDPGLGLRLIYFSYDVKMKEKGDIPEGYSVSREKKERFSLILESASTNQTSMYLCASSADLLRYIQYFGAGTRLSVL.

The rearrangement uses TRBV11-1 and TRBJ1-1, with 8 bases fitting TRBD1. This CDR3 spans 15 amino acids. Looked up from germline, CDR1 is SGHAT and CDR2 is FQDESV (reference sequence). Trimming at V came to 2 bases and at J to 0 bases, leaving 2 bases not matched to a gene. The CDR3 DNA reads TGTGCCAGCAGCTTATTGACAGGGGTGAACACTGAAGCTTTCTTT. Encoded protein: CASSLLTGVNTEAFF.

A few counts support this clone. The chain links TRBV6-5 to TRBJ1-1, with D uncertain. The germline V gene has CDR1 MNHEY and CDR2 SVGAGI. V was trimmed by 2 bases and J by 8 bases, leaving 12 bases between them. The CDR3 contains 13 residues. The CDR3 DNA is TGTGCCAGCAGTTACGCTTCCGGACTGGAAGCTTTCTTT. As protein: CASSYASGLEAFF.

The chain couples TRBV4-2 to TRBJ1-6; TRBD1 matches at 10 bases. The CDR3 spans 15 residues. V lost 6 bases and J lost 7; bases outside the gene matches: 6. Germline V CDR1 and CDR2: LGHNA, YNFKEQ. The CDR3 protein is CASRVRDRGNSPLHF. In nucleotides, the CDR3 is TGTGCCAGCAGGGTCCGGGACAGGGGAAATTCACCCCTCCACTTT.

V is TRBV5-6 and J is TRBJ2-3, with D maybe TRBD1 (5 bases). This CDR3 has 14 amino acids. Trimming pared 5 bases from V and 0 bases from J, leaving 10 bases between. Germline V gene lookup returns CDR1 SGHDT and CDR2 YYEEEE. The CDR3, as DNA: TGTGCCAGCAGGCGACAGCGTAGCACAGATACGCAGTATTTT. Its protein is CASRRQRSTDTQYF. Complete variable domain (other parts from reference TRBV5-6 and TRBJ2-3): DAGVTQSPTHLIKTRGQQVTLRCSPKSGHDTVSWYQQALGQGPQFIFQYYEEEERQRGNFPDRFSGHQFPNYSSELNVNALLLGDSALYLCASRRQRSTDTQYFGPGTRLTVL.

The chain employs TRBV28 and TRBJ2-7, with D maybe TRBD2 (6 bases). The CDR3 length is 16 residues. The germline V gene encodes CDR1 MDHEN and CDR2 SYDVKM. Trimming shortened V by 5 bases and J by 0 bases, and 17 bases separated the two germline ends. CDR3 coding DNA: TGTGCCAGCAGTCCCACTATTTGGCGGGGCTCCTACGAGCAGTACTTC. Amino acids: CASSPTIWRGSYEQYF.

The rearrangement joins TRBV28 to TRBJ2-5; D is perhaps TRBD2 (5 bases). Per germline, CDR1 MDHEN and CDR2 SYDVKM. The CDR3 consists of 14 residues. Trimming removed 7 bases from V and 2 bases from J, with 14 bases in between. The CDR3 loop is CASMKGSLQETQYF. The DNA for the CDR3 is TGTGCCAGCATGAAAGGGAGTCTACAAGAGACCCAGTACTTC.

The gene calls are TRBV5-4 and TRBJ2-3; 12 positions agree with TRBD2. The V segment lost 4 bases and the J segment 4 bases; nucleotides outside the gene matches: 10. The CDR3 runs to 17 residues. Germline V gene sequence: CDR1 SGHNT, CDR2 YYREEE (reference sequence). CDR3 region: CASSPRASGGVADTQYF. The CDR3, as DNA: TGTGCCAGCAGCCCCCGGGCTAGCGGGGGGGTGGCAGATACGCAGTATTTT. Full variable domain (outside the CDR3, taken from reference TRBV5-4 and TRBJ2-3): ETGVTQSPTHLIKTRGQQVTLRCSSQSGHNTVSWYQQALGQGPQFIFQYYREEENGRGNFPPRFSGLQFPNYSSELNVNALELDDSALYLCASSPRASGGVADTQYFGPGTRLTVL.

The chain has TRBV28 and TRBJ1-2, with 7 bases fitting TRBD1. The trim removed 1 base at V and 6 bases at J, leaving 5 bases unmatched. CDR1 is MDHEN and CDR2 is SYDVKM in the germline V gene. There are 14 residues in the CDR3. The DNA of the CDR3 is TGTGCCAGCAGTTTATCGGGCAGGGGGGATGGCTACACCTTC. Residues: CASSLSGRGDGYTF.

In this sample, this clone turned up once. The chain employs TRBV6-5 and TRBJ2-3; 9 nucleotides match TRBD1. Germline CDR1 and CDR2: MNHEY and SVGAGI. The V gene end was trimmed by 5 bases and the J gene end by 5 bases; junction bases not matched to a gene: 8. CDR3 length: 15 amino acids. The CDR3, as DNA: TGTGCCAGCAGTACCAGGGACAGGGTCAGAGATACGCAGTATTTT. Amino acids: CASSTRDRVRDTQYF.

The gene calls are TRBV19 and TRBJ2-6; D is unresolved. The CDR3 has 14 amino acids. Per the germline V gene, CDR1 is LNHDA and CDR2 is SQIVND (reference sequence). V dropped 3 bases and J dropped 4 bases, with 7 bases sitting between them. The CDR3 bases are TGTGCCAGTAGTATGCGTGAGGGGGCCAACGTCCTGACTTTC. This sequence encodes CASSMREGANVLTF.

The chain joins TRBV6-5 to TRBJ2-5; TRBD2 is a possible D gene (5 bases). Germline CDR1 and CDR2: MNHEY and SVGAGI. The CDR3 has 14 residues. V dropped 5 bases and J dropped 5 bases, with 15 bases sitting between them. CDR3 region: CASSTWTGGETQYF. In nucleotides, the CDR3 is TGTGCCAGCAGTACCTGGACTGGCGGTGAGACCCAGTACTTC.

This chain uses TRBV2 with TRBJ1-1, with 7 bases matching TRBD1. CDR3 length equals 13 residues. The germline gives CDR1 SNHLY, CDR2 FYNNEI. The junction had 2 bases not matched to a gene; V was cut back by 6 bases and J by 1 base. For the CDR3, the DNA is TGTGCCAGCAGGGGACAGACGAACACTGAAGCTTTCTTT. Residues: CASRGQTNTEAFF.

This rearrangement joins TRBV4-2 to TRBJ2-2, with a possible D match to TRBD2 (6 bases). In germline, CDR1 is LGHNA, CDR2 YNFKEQ. Deletions cut 4 bases from V and 3 bases from J, with 12 bases between. The CDR3 consists of 15 residues. CDR3 bases: TGTGCCAGCAGCCCCGGGACGGGAGACACCGGGGAGCTGTTTTTT. Encoded protein: CASSPGTGDTGELFF.

The V call is TRBV2, the J call TRBJ1-6; a possible D gene is TRBD1 (6 bases). CDR3 length: 15 residues. The germline V and J ends were trimmed by 6 bases and 7 bases, with 16 bases remaining between them. Germline V CDR1 and CDR2: SNHLY, FYNNEI. The CDR3: CASSRTGNPNSPLHF. CDR3 nucleotide sequence: TGTGCCAGCAGCCGAACAGGGAACCCGAATTCACCCCTCCACTTT.

This clone occurred once. V usage is TRBV15 and J usage is TRBJ2-7; 8 bases line up with TRBD1. This CDR3 region has 15 residues. Germline CDR1 reads LNHNV; CDR2 reads YYDKDF (reference sequence). V lost 0 bases, J lost 9 bases, and 10 bases stayed unmatched. The CDR3 here is CATSRDPQGGQVQYF. The DNA for the CDR3 is TGTGCCACCAGCAGAGATCCCCAAGGGGGACAGGTGCAGTACTTC.

As to this clone: The sample contains more than one DNA sequence encoding this CDR3. CDR3: CASSEDRNQPQHF. CDR3 DNA sequence: TGTGCCAGCAGTGAGGACAGAAATCAGCCCCAGCATTTT. The gene calls are TRBV6-4 and TRBJ1-5; possible D gene TRBD1, 6 bases. Trimming removed 3 bases at V and 4 bases at J, with 7 bases between. This CDR3 contains 13 residues. Germline-derived CDR1 and CDR2 are MRHNA and SNTAGT.

This clone came up a few times. The chain joins TRBV7-9 to TRBJ2-3; D may be TRBD2 (6 bases). Germline V gene lookup returns CDR1 SEHNR and CDR2 FQNEAQ (reference sequence). This CDR3 contains 16 residues. The V end lost 5 bases, the J end lost 1 base, and 16 bases lay between the germline ends. Here the CDR3 reads CASSQRVGGGTDTQYF. In DNA form, the CDR3 reads TGTGCCAGCAGCCAACGGGTGGGCGGGGGCACAGATACGCAGTATTTT.

This clone occurred a few times. The chain couples TRBV5-1 to TRBJ2-2; a possible D gene is TRBD1 (6 bases). The V gene's germline CDR1 is SGHRS and CDR2 YFSETQ. Trimming cost V 3 bases and J 1 base, with 10 bases left between them. This CDR3 spans 15 amino acids. DNA of the CDR3: TGCGCCAGCAGCTCACAGACAGGGAACACCGGGGAGCTGTTTTTT. Protein product: CASSSQTGNTGELFF.

This clone was observed a handful of times. The chain is built from TRBV18 and TRBJ1-1, with no clear D. The germline V gene has CDR1 KGHSH and CDR2 LQKENI. CDR3 length equals 12 residues. V was pared by 4 bases and J by 2 bases, with 5 bases between. CDR3 protein: CASSQGNTEAFF. The CDR3 DNA reads TGTGCCAGCTCACAGGGAAACACTGAAGCTTTCTTT.

This chain connects TRBV19 to TRBJ1-1; D gene ambiguous. There are 19 residues in the CDR3. V was trimmed by 3 bases and J by 0 bases, leaving 23 bases between them. Germline loops: CDR1 LNHDA, CDR2 SQIVND (reference sequence). DNA of the CDR3: TGTGCCAGTAGTATCTACGCCGGCGGGGTAACCCGGATGAACACTGAAGCTTTCTTT. Protein: CASSIYAGGVTRMNTEAFF.

The chain joins TRBV4-1 to TRBJ1-6, with a tentative D call TRBD1 (5 bases). V was clipped by 0 bases and J by 8 bases, with 14 bases between them. Looked up from germline, CDR1 is MGHRA and CDR2 is YSYEKL. The CDR3 length is 16 residues. The CDR3: CASSQDRGSFHSPLHF. CDR3 nucleotide sequence: TGCGCCAGCAGCCAAGATCGGGGGTCGTTTCATTCACCCCTCCACTTT.

There are a few counts of this clone. The V and J genes are TRBV7-2 and TRBJ1-1, with D perhaps TRBD1 (6 bases). The germline gives CDR1 SGHTA, CDR2 FQGNSA. CDR3 length: 16 residues. V lost 5 bases and J 1 base, leaving 17 bases between the germline ends. CDR3 sequence: CASSLRQVQQNTEAFF. DNA for the CDR3: TGTGCCAGCAGCCTTAGACAGGTTCAACAGAACACTGAAGCTTTCTTT. The full variable domain, its missing parts supplied by reference TRBV7-2 and TRBJ1-1, is GAGVSQSPSNKVTEKGKDVELRCDPISGHTALYWYRQSLGQGLEFLIYFQGNSAPDKSGLPSDRFSAERTGGSVSTLTIQRTQQEDSAVYLCASSLRQVQQNTEAFFGQGTRLTVV.

This sequence joins TRBV7-2 and TRBJ1-2, with unresolved D. The germline gives CDR1 SGHTA, CDR2 FQGNSA. The CDR3 is made up of 14 amino acids. Trimming cost V 0 bases and J 14 bases, with 19 bases left between them. CDR3 sequence reads: CASSLARQDPRATF. The CDR3 nucleotides read TGTGCCAGCAGCTTAGCGAGGCAGGATCCTAGAGCGACCTTC.

The V and J genes are TRBV2 and TRBJ1-2; 8 nucleotides line up with TRBD1. The germline gives CDR1 SNHLY, CDR2 FYNNEI. This CDR3 is 14 amino acids long. V lost 4 bases to trimming and J lost 3 bases; unmatched junction nucleotides: 4. The CDR3 region has the DNA TGTGCCAGCAGTGGACAGGGGATTGACTATGGCTACACCTTC. This codes for CASSGQGIDYGYTF. Full variable domain (missing parts from reference TRBV2 and TRBJ1-2): EPEVTQTPSHQVTQMGQEVILRCVPISNHLYFYWYRQILGQKVEFLVSFYNNEISEKSEIFDDQFSVERPDGSNFTLKIRSTKLEDSAMYFCASSGQGIDYGYTFGSGTRLTVV.